What follows describes a single T cell receptor (beta chain). Its antigen is currently unknown. The data are from a study of siplizumab effects on memory and regulatory T cells. Study findings and constraints: The mean Treg-derived percentage of mappable alloreactive CD4+ clones was 55% to 80% with siplizumab compared with 25% to 30% in controls. Only a minor fraction of alloreactive clones mapped to unstimulated subsets. A major contribution to the alloresponse seemed to be made by naive T cells, which seemed more diverse than memory cells.

Per sample, the assay covered 85,000 to 100,000 TCR templates. Profiled with immunoSEQ multiplex PCR; TCRdb holds only in-frame clones, not every one. The repertoire consists of 94,000 or so clones, with roughly 95% occurring once and the leading ten covering approximately 0.031%. This TCR was recovered from a human donor in good health. Sequenced material: naive CD4+ T cells sorted from blood.

The chain's CDR3 is CASSTAGNTEAFF. CDR3 in DNA: TGTGCCAGCAGTACGGCGGGAAACACTGAAGCTTTCTTT. V gene TRBV6-5 combines with J gene TRBJ1-1; no firm D call. V was shortened by 5 bases and J by 2 bases, with 9 bases between the two germline ends. This CDR3 has 13 residues. Germline CDR1 and CDR2: MNHEY and SVGAGI.